These 7 T cell receptor beta chains were sequenced from one sample in a study of OX40 agonist ivuxolimab in advanced cancers. The repertoire was sequenced with immunoSEQ multiplex PCR; TCRdb's copy has only in-frame clones and lacks some. This table has roughly 26,000 clones, 85% to 90% appearing once. This specimen consisted of CD4+ or CD8+ T cells sorted from blood, obtained in a trial of the OX40 agonist ivuxolimab. The receptors were sampled from an adult with an advanced solid tumor such as melanoma, head and neck, liver or kidney cancer.

The rearrangement links TRBV25-1 to TRBJ2-7; D gene ambiguous. V was shortened by 0 bases and J by 1 base, with 4 bases between the two germline ends. Germline-derived CDR1 and CDR2 are MGHDK and SYGVNS. The CDR3 has 13 residues. In DNA, the CDR3 is TGTGCCAGCAGTGAATATCTGTCCTACGAGCAGTACTTC. Amino acid sequence: CASSEYLSYEQYF.

CDR3 nucleotide sequence: TGTGCCACCCAGGACGGCTACAATGAGCAGTTCTTC. As protein: CATQDGYNEQFF. This rearrangement joins TRBV27 to TRBJ2-1; no clear D gene. The length of the CDR3 is 12 residues. Trimming shortened V by 10 bases and J by 3 bases, and 10 bases separated the two germline ends. Per the germline V gene, CDR1 is MNHEY and CDR2 is SMNVEV (reference sequence).

This clone has more than one count but fewer than ten. The chain is built from TRBV4-1 and TRBJ1-5; D not resolved. Germline V gene sequence: CDR1 MGHRA, CDR2 YSYEKL. The length of the CDR3 is 14 residues. Between the trimmed V and J ends, which lost 0 bases and 4 bases, there was a span of 7 bases. The CDR3 sequence is CASSQDNSNQPQHF. The CDR3, as DNA: TGCGCCAGCAGCCAAGATAATTCTAATCAGCCCCAGCATTTT.

As to this clone: A junction end diverges from the germline sequence, so it may reflect a read error. This chain connects TRBV23-1 to TRBJ1-5; 7 bases agree with TRBD1. TRBV23-1 is identified as an open reading frame with a role that is uncertain. The CDR3 sequence is 16 residues long. In DNA form, the CDR3 reads TGCGCCAGCCGTCACTATGCAGACAGGGCGAGGCAGCCCCAGCATTTT. This translates into CASRHYADRARQPQHF.

V and J are TRBV14 and TRBJ2-5; D unresolved. There are 14 residues in the CDR3. Germline CDR1 and CDR2: SGHDN and FVKESK. The V and J ends lost 1 base and 2 bases respectively, with 8 bases between them. CDR3 protein: CASSQGGLQETQYF. DNA of the CDR3: TGTGCCAGCAGCCAAGGGGGATTACAAGAGACCCAGTACTTC.

V gene TRBV30 combines with J gene TRBJ2-1; 16 bases align to TRBD2. With V trimmed by 8 bases and J by 7 bases, 5 bases remained unmatched. Germline V gene data show CDR1 as GTSNPN and CDR2 as SVGIG (reference sequence). The CDR3 has 14 amino acids. The CDR3 spells CAGTSGGVSNEQFF. CDR3 DNA: TGTGCCGGGACTAGCGGGGGGGTGTCGAATGAGCAGTTCTTC.

This clone is a singleton in its sample. The J gene is TRBJ2-2, the V gene TRBV28; 7 bases line up with TRBD2. CDR1 and CDR2 from the germline V gene are MDHEN and SYDVKM. There are 17 residues in the CDR3. Trimming took 2 bases from V and 4 from J; bases not matched to a gene: 10. The CDR3, as DNA: TGTGCCAGCAGTTTAGACCCCCCCGGGACTACCACCGGGGAGCTGTTTTTT. It yields the protein CASSLDPPGTTTGELFF. The full variable domain, its missing parts supplied by reference TRBV28 and TRBJ2-2, is DVKVTQSSRYLVKRTGEKVFLECVQDMDHENMFWYRQDPGLGLRLIYFSYDVKMKEKGDIPEGYSVSREKKERFSLILESASTNQTSMYLCASSLDPPGTTTGELFFGEGSRLTVL.